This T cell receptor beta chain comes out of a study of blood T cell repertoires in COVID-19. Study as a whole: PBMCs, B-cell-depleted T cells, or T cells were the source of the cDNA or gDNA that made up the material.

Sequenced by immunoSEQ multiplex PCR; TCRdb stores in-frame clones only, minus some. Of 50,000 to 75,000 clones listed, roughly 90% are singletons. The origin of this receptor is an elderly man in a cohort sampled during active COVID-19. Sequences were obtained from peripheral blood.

The chain's CDR3 is CASGRLVGELFF. CDR3 nucleotides: TGTGCCAGCGGGCGTCTCGTCGGGGAGCTGTTTTTT. The rearrangement links TRBV6-5 to TRBJ2-2; D remains ambiguous. CDR1 and CDR2 from the germline V gene are MNHEY and SVGAGI. Trimming shortened V by 8 bases and J by 7 bases, and 11 bases separated the two germline ends. The CDR3 loop spans 12 amino acids.